Reported below is one T cell receptor (beta chain). Its antigen is as yet unknown. As for time point: blood 2 weeks post-SBRT. Treatment given: 15 Gy SBRT to primary tumor, nephrectomy 4 weeks later. Clear cell pathology was present in this patient's renal cell carcinoma. Method: immunoSEQ multiplex PCR; TCRdb's copy keeps in-frame clones and lacks some. The table has more than 65,000 clones, 80% to 90% seen once. The sample is drawn from a study of radiation and T cells in renal cell carcinoma. For the study at large: Nephrectomy followed 15 Gy stereotactic body radiation by 4 weeks. General observations from the study: Top tumor clonotypes rose in blood 2 weeks post-radiation, then contracted. Pretreatment tumor biopsies were lacking, so baseline clonotypes are unknown.

CDR1 and CDR2 (germline): SGHTA, FQGNSA. The V and J ends lost 5 bases and 10 bases respectively, with 11 bases between them. The CDR3 length is 11 residues. The sequence came from a woman in her forties or fifties with renal cell carcinoma. V is TRBV7-2 and J is TRBJ1-2; D ambiguous. The material was blood, obtained from a patient whose treatment included radiotherapy and nephrectomy. This CDR3 is CASSTTFPYTF. DNA of the CDR3: TGTGCCAGCAGCACCACATTCCCCTACACCTTC.